The clone carrying this T cell receptor beta chain was observed a few times. Its antigen is still unknown. This sample was taken from a study of T-cell reconstitution after alpha-beta-depleted transplantation in children. Study results and limitations: After one year, T-cell counts and TCRbeta diversity mostly came from new T cells. Roughly two months post-transplant, alpha-beta T cells reportedly originated from several hundred graft clones that had expanded.

Unique molecular identifiers featured in how the TCRbeta library was prepared. Using its own MiXCR run on the PCR reads, TCRdb lists one record per CDR3 protein. The table shows around 230,000 distinct CDR3 sequences, with about a sixth occurring only once. This CDR3 spans 14 amino acids. Trimming cost V 6 bases and J 0 bases; bases outside gene matches: 8. Per the germline V gene, CDR1 is DFQATT and CDR2 is SNEGSKA (reference sequence). Sample: PBMCs, mostly from graft donor cells, taken 360 days after TCRalphabeta/CD19-depleted stem cell transplant. The chain carries TRBV20-1 and TRBJ2-7; 7 nucleotides align to TRBD1. The source of this sequence is a male patient between 2 and 15 years old who had a stem cell transplant for acute lymphoblastic leukemia, so the T cells may come from the graft donor. CDR3 loop: CSAEGGAPSYEQYF. DNA for the CDR3: TGCAGTGCCGAAGGGGGCGCCCCCTCCTACGAGCAGTACTTC.